These 2 T cell receptor beta chains were sequenced from one sample in a study of T cell repertoires in cytomegalovirus infection. Their cognate antigens are unknown. TCRdb analysed the reads with MiXCR anew, one entry per CDR3 protein. In the table there are approximately 150,000 distinct CDR3 sequences, about 20% of which are singletons. The material sequenced was CD8+ T cells from cultured PBMCs, taken from culture after CMV antigen stimulation. Receptors were obtained from a human donor in good health (CMV status not recorded). Some clones in this sample may be carry-over from other donors' samples.

V and J are TRBV7-2 and TRBJ2-3, with D possibly called TRBD1 or TRBD2 (5 bases each). The CDR3 is made up of 13 amino acids. V was trimmed by 2 bases and J by 4 bases, leaving 7 bases between them. From germline, CDR1 is SGHTA and CDR2 FQGNSA. The CDR3 loop is CASSLMGADTQYF. CDR3 bases: TGTGCCAGCAGCTTAATGGGGGCAGATACGCAGTATTTT.

The rearrangement links TRBV18 to TRBJ2-5; D call uncertain. The CDR3 length is 12 residues. Germline CDR1 reads KGHSH; CDR2 reads LQKENI. V was clipped by 0 bases and J by 4 bases, with 3 bases between them. CDR3 protein: CASSPPAETQYF. The CDR3 DNA sequence: TGTGCCAGCTCACCACCGGCAGAGACCCAGTACTTC.